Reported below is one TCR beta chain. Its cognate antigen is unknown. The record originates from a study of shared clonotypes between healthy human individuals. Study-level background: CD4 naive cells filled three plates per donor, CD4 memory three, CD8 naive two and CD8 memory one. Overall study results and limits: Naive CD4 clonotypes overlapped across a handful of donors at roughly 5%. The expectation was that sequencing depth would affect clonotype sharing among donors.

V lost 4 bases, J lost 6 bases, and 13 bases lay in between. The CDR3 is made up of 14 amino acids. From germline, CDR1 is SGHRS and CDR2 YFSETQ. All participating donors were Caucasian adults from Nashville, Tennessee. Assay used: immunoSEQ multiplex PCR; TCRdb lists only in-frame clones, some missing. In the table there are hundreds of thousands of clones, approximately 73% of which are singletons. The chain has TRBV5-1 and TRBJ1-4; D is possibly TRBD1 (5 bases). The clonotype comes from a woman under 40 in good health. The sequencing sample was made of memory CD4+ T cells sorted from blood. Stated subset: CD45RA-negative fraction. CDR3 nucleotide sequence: TGCGCCAGCAGCCCGGGGGGAACGGATGAAAAACTGTTTTTT. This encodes CASSPGGTDEKLFF.